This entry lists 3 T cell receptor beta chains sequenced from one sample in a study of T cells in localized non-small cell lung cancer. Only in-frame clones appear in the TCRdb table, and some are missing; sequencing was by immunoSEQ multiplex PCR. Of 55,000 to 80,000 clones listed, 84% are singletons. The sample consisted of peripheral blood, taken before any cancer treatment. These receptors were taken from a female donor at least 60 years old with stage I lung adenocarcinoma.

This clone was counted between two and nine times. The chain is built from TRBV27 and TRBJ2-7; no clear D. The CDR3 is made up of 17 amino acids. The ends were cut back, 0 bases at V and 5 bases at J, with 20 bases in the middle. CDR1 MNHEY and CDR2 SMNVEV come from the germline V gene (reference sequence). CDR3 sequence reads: CASSLSAARSRTDEQYF. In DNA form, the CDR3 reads TGTGCCAGCAGTTTATCGGCCGCCCGGTCCCGAACTGACGAGCAGTACTTC.

CDR3 amino acids: CASSLEGQGFNEQFF. The DNA of the CDR3 is TGCGCCAGCAGCTTGGAGGGACAGGGGTTCAATGAGCAGTTCTTC. J is TRBJ2-1 and V is TRBV5-1, with TRBD1 matching 10 bases. V shed 0 bases, J shed 6 bases, and the junction held 3 bases outside the gene matches. The V gene's germline CDR1 is SGHRS and CDR2 YFSETQ. The CDR3 covers 15 residues.

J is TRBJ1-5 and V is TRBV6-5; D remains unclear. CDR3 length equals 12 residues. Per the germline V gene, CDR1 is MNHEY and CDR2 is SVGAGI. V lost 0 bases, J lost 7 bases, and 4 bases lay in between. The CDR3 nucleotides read TGTGCCAGCAGTTACTCGGGGCAGCCCCAGCATTTT. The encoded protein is CASSYSGQPQHF.